A selection of T cell receptor beta chains follows, all from one sample in a study of T-cell memory formation after mild COVID-19. TCRdb fed the 5' RACE reads into MiXCR, producing one record per CDR3 protein. This sample yields over 45,000 distinct CDR3 sequences, of which 25% to 30% are seen a single time; roughly 41% belongs to the top ten. Sequences were obtained from PBMCs or a T cell subset sorted from them (not recorded which). These TCRs come from a man between 18 and 29 years old who had mild COVID-19 (a few samples of this study predate the infection). Cell type and time point are not known. Each CDR3 is given with its conserved first and last residue. The D gene is left open where the match is weak. Clone size is not always given. Where it is, it says once, few, many or a class for expanded clones.

>once|14|TRBJ2-3|TRBV30|.
TGTGCCTGGAGTATGTCCGGAACCACAGATACGCAGTATTTT
CAWSMSGTTDTQYF
>few|17|TRBJ2-3|TRBV7-9|TRBD2
TGTGCCAGCAGCTCGAAAGGAGCGGGGGTGTACACAGATACGCAGTATTTT
CASSSKGAGVYTDTQYF
>few|15|TRBJ2-3|TRBV4-2|.
TGTGCCAGCAGCCGAGACCCCGGCGCCACAGATACGCAGTATTTT
CASSRDPGATDTQYF
>.|17|TRBJ2-3|TRBV7-3|TRBD2
TGTGCCAGCAGCTTAGCCCCCCCGGGGGGGCGGGGAGATACGCAGTATTTT
CASSLAPPGGRGDTQYF
>few|14|TRBJ2-7|TRBV24-1|.
TGTGCCACCAGTGATCCCAGGGGTCCCTACGAGCAGTACTTC
CATSDPRGPYEQYF
>.|12|TRBJ2-2|TRBV7-3|.
TGTGCCAGCAGCTCTACAACCGGGGAGCTGTTTTTT
CASSSTTGELFF
>.|14|TRBJ2-3|TRBV27|.
TGTGCCAGCAGTTTACTAGTACAGGGAGATACGCAGTATTTT
CASSLLVQGDTQYF
>few|14|TRBJ2-5|TRBV4-1|.
TGCGCCAGCAGCCCAGGGACACCACAAGAGACCCAGTACTTC
CASSPGTPQETQYF
>.|13|TRBJ2-7|TRBV20-1|.
TGCAGTGCTTGTGGACAGAACTCCTACGAGCAGTACTTC
CSACGQNSYEQYF
>.|12|TRBJ2-1|TRBV6-5|.
TGTGCCAGCAGTGACAGGTACAATGAGCAGTTCTTC
CASSDRYNEQFF
>.|15|TRBJ2-3|TRBV7-9|.
TGTGCCAGCAGCCAAGGACCAATGGGCACAGATACGCAGTATTTT
CASSQGPMGTDTQYF
>.|14|TRBJ2-1|TRBV27|.
TGTGCCAGCAGTTCCACCCGACACGCTCGGGAGCAGTTCTTC
CASSSTRHAREQFF
>.|19|TRBJ2-3|TRBV11-2|TRBD2
TGTGCCAGCAGCCGACCGACTAGCGGGATCACTTCCACACCAGATACGCAGTATTTT
CASSRPTSGITSTPDTQYF
>.|14|TRBJ2-2|TRBV12-3/TRBV12-4|.
TGTGCCAGCAGCTTAGGGACCGAGACCGGGGAGCTGTTTTTT
CASSLGTETGELFF
>.|14|TRBJ1-6|TRBV7-9|TRBD1
TGTGCCAGCAGCTCCGGGACAGGGGTTTCACCCCTCCACTTT
CASSSGTGVSPLHF
>.|15|TRBJ1-5|TRBV29-1|TRBD1
TGCAGCGTTAGACAGGGAGGTTTGAGCAATCAGCCCCAGCATTTT
CSVRQGGLSNQPQHF
>.|13|TRBJ2-5|TRBV12-3/TRBV12-4|.
TGTGCCAGCAGTTCTACAGCAGCGGAGACCCAGTACTTC
CASSSTAAETQYF
>few|14|TRBJ2-5|TRBV11-1|.
TGTGCCAGCAGCCCAACAGGGCCAGGGGAGACCCAGTACTTC
CASSPTGPGETQYF
>few|14|TRBJ2-5|TRBV27|.
TGTGCCAGCAGTTTATCGTTGGTGGCGGAGACCCAGTACTTC
CASSLSLVAETQYF
>once|17|TRBJ2-1|TRBV11-2|TRBD2
TGTGCCAGCAGCCCTCCTCGGGAGGGGAGCTCCTACAATGAGCAGTTCTTC
CASSPPREGSSYNEQFF
>few|12|TRBJ2-5|TRBV9|.
TGTGCCAGCAGCGGTAATGGTGAGACCCAGTACTTC
CASSGNGETQYF
>.|12|TRBJ1-1|TRBV12-5|.
TGTGCTAGTGGTTTAGAGAACACTGAAGCTCTCTTT
CASGLENTEALF
>.|11|TRBJ2-7|TRBV27|.
TGTGCCAGCAGCTCATTGCGTAAGCAGTACTTC
CASSSLRKQYF
>few|13|TRBJ2-1|TRBV19|TRBD2
TGTGCCAGTAGTAGGGGGGGTTCCAATGAGCAGTTCTTC
CASSRGGSNEQFF